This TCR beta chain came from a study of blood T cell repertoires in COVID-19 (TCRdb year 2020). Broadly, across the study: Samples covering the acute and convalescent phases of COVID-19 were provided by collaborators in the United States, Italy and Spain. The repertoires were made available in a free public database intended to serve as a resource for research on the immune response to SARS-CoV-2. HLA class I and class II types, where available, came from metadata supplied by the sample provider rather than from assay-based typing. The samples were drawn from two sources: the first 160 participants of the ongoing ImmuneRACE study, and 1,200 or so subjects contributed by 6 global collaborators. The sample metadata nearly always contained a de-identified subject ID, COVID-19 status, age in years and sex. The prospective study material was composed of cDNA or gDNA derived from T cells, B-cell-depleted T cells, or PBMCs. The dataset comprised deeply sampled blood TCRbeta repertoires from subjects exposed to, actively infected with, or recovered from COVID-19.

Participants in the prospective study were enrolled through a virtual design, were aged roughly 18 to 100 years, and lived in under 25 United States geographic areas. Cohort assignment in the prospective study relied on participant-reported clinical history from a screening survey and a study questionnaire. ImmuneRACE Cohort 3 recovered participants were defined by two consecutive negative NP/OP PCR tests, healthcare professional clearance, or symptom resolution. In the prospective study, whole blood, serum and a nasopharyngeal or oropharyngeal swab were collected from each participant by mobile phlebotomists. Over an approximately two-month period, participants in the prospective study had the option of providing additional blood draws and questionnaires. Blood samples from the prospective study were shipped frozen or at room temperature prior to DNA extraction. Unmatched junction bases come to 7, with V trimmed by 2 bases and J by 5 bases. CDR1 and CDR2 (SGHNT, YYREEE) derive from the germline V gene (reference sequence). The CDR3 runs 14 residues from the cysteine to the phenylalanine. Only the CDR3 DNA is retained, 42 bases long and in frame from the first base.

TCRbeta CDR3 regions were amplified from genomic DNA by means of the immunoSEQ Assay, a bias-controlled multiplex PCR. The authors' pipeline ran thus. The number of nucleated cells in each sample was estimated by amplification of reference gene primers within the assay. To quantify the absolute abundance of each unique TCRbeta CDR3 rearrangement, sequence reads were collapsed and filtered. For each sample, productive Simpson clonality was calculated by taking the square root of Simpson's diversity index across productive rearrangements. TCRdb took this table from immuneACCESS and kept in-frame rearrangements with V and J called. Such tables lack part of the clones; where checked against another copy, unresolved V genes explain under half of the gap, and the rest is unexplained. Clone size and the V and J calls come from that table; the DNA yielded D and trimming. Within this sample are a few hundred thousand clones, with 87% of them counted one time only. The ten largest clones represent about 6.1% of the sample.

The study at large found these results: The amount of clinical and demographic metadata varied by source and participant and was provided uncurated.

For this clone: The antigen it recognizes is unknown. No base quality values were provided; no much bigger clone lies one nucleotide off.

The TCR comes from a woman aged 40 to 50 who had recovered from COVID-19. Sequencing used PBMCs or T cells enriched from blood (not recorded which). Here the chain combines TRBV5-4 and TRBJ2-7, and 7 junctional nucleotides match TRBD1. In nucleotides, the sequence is TGTGCCAGCAGCTTTTTGACAGGGACCGACGAGCAGTACTTC. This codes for CASSFLTGTDEQYF.